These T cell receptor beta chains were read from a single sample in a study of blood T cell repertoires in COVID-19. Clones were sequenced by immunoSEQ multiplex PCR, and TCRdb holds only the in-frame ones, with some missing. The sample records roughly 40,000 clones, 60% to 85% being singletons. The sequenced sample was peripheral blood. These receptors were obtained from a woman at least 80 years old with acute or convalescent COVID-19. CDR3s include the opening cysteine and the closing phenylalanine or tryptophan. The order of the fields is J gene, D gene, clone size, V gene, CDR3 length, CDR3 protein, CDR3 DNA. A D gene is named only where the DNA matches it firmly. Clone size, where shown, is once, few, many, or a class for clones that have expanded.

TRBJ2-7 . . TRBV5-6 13 CASSLTGAYEQYF TGTGCCAGCAGTCTCACGGGGGCCTACGAGCAGTACTTC
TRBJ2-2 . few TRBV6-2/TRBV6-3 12 CASSLYTGELFF TGTGCCAGCAGCCTCTACACCGGGGAGCTGTTTTTT
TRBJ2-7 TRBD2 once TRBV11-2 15 CASSPRTSGSYEQYF TGTGCCAGCAGCCCGAGGACTAGCGGGAGTTACGAGCAGTACTTC
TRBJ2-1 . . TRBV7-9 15 CASSHLSDSYNEQFF TGTGCCAGCAGCCACCTTTCGGACAGCTACAATGAGCAGTTCTTC
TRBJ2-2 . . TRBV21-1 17 CASTSQVAGGLTGELFF TGTGCCAGCACCTCCCAGGTGGCGGGAGGCCTCACCGGGGAGCTGTTTTTT
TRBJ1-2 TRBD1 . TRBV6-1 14 CASSNLGQSYGYTF TGTGCCAGCAGCAACCTGGGACAGTCCTATGGCTACACCTTC
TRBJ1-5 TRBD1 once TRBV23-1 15 CASSSGQLHNQPQHF TGCGCCAGCAGTTCGGGACAGTTGCATAATCAGCCCCAGCATTTT
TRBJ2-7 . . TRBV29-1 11 CSVRRNYEQYF TGCAGCGTCCGCAGGAATTACGAGCAGTACTTC
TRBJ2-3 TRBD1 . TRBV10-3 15 CAISESRTGPYTQYF TGTGCCATCAGTGAGTCCCGGACAGGGCCGTATACGCAGTATTTT
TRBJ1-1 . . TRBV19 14 CASTLEQMNTEAFF TGTGCCAGTACCTTAGAACAGATGAACACTGAAGCTTTCTTT
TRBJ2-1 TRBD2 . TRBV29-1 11 CSGTSGSMGFF TGCAGCGGGACTAGCGGATCCATGGGGTTCTTC
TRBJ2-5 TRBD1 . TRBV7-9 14 CASLPGQGGETQYF TGTGCCAGCCTCCCGGGACAGGGAGGCGAGACCCAGTACTTC
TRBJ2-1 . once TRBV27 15 CASRGAMSSYNEQFF TGTGCCAGCAGGGGGGCAATGTCGTCCTACAATGAGCAGTTCTTC
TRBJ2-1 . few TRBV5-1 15 CASSNVGDKYNEQFF TGCGCCAGCAGCAACGTAGGGGATAAATACAATGAGCAGTTCTTC
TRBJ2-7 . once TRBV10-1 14 CASSAPDTAYEQYF TGCGCCAGCAGTGCTCCCGACACGGCCTACGAGCAGTACTTC
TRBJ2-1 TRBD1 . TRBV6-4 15 CASSAGTGWANEQFF TGTGCCAGCAGTGCAGGGACAGGGTGGGCCAATGAGCAGTTCTTC
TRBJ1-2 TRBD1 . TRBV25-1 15 CASSDPGQSRGGYTF TGTGCCAGCAGTGATCCGGGACAGTCAAGGGGTGGCTACACCTTC
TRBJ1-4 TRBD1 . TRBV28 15 CASSFRDGTGRMMFF TGTGCCAGCAGTTTTCGGGATGGGACAGGCCGAATGATGTTTTTT
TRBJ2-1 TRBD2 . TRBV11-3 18 CASSLLTGGPGENNEQFF TGTGCCAGCAGCTTACTGACGGGAGGGCCCGGGGAAAACAATGAGCAGTTCTTC
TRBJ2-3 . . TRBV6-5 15 CASSYSPQITDTQYF TGTGCCAGCAGTTACTCCCCTCAGATCACAGATACGCAGTATTTT
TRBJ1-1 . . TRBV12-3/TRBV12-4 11 CASSHRVPAFF TGTGCCAGCAGTCACAGGGTCCCAGCTTTCTTT
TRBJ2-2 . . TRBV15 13 CATSRDPTGELFF TGTGCCACCAGCAGAGACCCTACCGGGGAGCTGTTTTTT
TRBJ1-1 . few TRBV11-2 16 CASSLVWGVMNTEAFF TGTGCCAGCAGCTTAGTTTGGGGGGTAATGAACACTGAAGCTTTCTTT
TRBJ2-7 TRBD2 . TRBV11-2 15 CASSRRLAGSHEQYF TGTGCCAGCAGCCGCAGACTAGCGGGAAGCCACGAGCAGTACTTC
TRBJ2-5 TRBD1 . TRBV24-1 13 CATRDRGWETQYF TGTGCCACCAGGGACAGGGGGTGGGAGACCCAGTACTTC
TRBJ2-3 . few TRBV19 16 CASSISWGGLTDTQYF TGTGCCAGTAGTATCAGTTGGGGAGGTCTCACAGATACGCAGTATTTT